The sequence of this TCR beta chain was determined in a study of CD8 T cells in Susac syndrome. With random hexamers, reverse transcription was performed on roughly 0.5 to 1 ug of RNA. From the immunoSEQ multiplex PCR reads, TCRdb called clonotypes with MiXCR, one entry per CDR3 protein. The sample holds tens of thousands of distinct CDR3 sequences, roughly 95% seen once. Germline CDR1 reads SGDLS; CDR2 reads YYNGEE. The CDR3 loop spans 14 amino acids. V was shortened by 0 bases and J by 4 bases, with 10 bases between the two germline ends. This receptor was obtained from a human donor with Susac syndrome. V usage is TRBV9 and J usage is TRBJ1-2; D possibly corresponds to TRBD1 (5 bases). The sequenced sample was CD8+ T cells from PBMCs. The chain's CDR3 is CASSVAQGSYGYTF. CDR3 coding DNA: TGTGCCAGCAGCGTAGCTCAGGGTAGCTATGGCTACACCTTC.